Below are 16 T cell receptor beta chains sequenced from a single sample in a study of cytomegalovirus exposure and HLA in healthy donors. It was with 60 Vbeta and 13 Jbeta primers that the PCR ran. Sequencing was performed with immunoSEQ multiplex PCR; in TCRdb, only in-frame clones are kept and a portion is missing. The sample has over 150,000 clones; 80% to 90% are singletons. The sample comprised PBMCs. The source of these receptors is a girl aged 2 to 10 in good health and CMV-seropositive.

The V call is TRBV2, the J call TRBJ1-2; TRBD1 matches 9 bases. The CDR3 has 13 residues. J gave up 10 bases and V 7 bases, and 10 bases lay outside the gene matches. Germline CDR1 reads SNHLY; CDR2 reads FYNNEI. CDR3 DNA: TGTGCCAGCACCCGGGACAGGGATATAGCCTACACCTTC. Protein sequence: CASTRDRDIAYTF.

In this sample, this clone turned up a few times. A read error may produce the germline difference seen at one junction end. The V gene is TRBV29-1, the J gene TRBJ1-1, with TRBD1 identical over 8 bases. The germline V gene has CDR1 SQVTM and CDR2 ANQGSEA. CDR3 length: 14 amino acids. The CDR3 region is CSVEGTGPAREAFF. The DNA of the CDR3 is TGCAGCGTGGAAGGGACAGGCCCGGCTCGAGAAGCTTTCTTT.

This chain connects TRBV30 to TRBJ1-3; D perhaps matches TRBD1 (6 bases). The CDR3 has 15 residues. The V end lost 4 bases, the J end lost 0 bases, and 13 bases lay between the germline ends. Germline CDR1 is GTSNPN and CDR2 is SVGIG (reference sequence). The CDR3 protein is CAWTGQIYSGNTIYF. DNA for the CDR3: TGTGCCTGGACTGGACAGATTTACTCTGGAAACACCATATATTTT.

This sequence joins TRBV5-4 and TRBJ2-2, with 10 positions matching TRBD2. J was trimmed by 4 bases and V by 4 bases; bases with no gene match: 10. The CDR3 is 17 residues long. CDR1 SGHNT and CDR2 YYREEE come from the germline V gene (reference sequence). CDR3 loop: CASSLQRGGAGTGELFF. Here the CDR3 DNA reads TGTGCCAGCAGCCTACAGCGGGGGGGCGCGGGCACCGGGGAGCTGTTTTTT.

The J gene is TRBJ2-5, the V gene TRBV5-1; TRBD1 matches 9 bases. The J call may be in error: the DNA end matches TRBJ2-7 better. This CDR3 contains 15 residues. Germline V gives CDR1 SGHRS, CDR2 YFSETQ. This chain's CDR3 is CASSPLTGTGREQYF. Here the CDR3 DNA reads TGCGCCAGCAGCCCCCTTACCGGGACAGGGCGCGAGCAGTACTTC.

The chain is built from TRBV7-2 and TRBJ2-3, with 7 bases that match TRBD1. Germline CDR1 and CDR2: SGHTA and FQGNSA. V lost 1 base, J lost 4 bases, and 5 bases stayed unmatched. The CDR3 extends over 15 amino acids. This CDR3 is CASSLGTGWADTQYF. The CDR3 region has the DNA TGTGCCAGCAGCTTAGGGACAGGTTGGGCAGATACGCAGTATTTT.

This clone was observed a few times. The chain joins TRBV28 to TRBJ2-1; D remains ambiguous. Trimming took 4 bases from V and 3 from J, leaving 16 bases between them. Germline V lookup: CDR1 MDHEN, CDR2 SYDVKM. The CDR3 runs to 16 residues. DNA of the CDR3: TGTGCCAGCAGTTACCCCTCCCTAGTAATCTACAATGAGCAGTTCTTC. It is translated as CASSYPSLVIYNEQFF.

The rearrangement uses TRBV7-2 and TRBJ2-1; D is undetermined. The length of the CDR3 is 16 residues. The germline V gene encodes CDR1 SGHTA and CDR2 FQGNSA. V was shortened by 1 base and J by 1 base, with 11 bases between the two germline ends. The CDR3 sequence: CASSLVGETSYNEQFF. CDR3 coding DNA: TGTGCCAGCAGCTTAGTGGGCGAGACGTCCTACAATGAGCAGTTCTTC.

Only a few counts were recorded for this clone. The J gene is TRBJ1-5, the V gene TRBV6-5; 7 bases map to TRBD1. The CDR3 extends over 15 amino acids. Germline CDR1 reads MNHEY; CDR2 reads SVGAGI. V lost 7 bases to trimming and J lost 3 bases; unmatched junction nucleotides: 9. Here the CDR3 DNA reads TGTGCCAGCAAACAGGACAGGTTCCCCAATCAGCCCCAGCATTTT. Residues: CASKQDRFPNQPQHF.

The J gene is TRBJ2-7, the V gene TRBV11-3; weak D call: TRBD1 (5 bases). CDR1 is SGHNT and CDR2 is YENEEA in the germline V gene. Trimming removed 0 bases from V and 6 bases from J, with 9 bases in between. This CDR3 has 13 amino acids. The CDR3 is CASSLDRQGEQYF. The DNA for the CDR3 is TGTGCCAGCAGCTTAGACAGGCAGGGCGAGCAGTACTTC.

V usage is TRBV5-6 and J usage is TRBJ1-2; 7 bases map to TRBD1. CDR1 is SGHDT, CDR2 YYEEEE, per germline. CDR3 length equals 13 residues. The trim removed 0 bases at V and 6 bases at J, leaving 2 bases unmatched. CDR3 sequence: CASSLDRGDGYTF. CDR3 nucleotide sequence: TGTGCCAGCAGCTTGGACAGGGGAGATGGCTACACCTTC. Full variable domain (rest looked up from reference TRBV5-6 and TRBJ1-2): DAGVTQSPTHLIKTRGQQVTLRCSPKSGHDTVSWYQQALGQGPQFIFQYYEEEERQRGNFPDRFSGHQFPNYSSELNVNALLLGDSALYLCASSLDRGDGYTFGSGTRLTVV.

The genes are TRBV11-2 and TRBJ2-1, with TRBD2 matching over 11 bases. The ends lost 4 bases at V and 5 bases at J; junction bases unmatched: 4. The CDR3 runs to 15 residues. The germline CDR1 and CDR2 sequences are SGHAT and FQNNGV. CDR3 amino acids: CASSSLAGGHNEQFF. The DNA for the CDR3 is TGTGCCAGCAGCTCCCTAGCGGGAGGCCACAATGAGCAGTTCTTC.

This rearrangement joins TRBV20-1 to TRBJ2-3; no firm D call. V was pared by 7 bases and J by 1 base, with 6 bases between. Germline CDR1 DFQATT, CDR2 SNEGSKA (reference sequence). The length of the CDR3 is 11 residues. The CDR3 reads CSGGRTDTQYF. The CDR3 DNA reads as TGCAGTGGTGGGCGCACAGATACGCAGTATTTT.

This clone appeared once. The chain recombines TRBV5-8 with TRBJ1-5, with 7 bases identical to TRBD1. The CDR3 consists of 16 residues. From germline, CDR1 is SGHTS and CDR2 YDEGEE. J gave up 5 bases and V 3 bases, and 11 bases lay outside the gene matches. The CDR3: CASSSPRQGGHQPQHF. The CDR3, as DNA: TGTGCCAGCAGCTCTCCCCGACAGGGAGGCCATCAGCCCCAGCATTTT. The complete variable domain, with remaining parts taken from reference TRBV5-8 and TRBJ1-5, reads EAGVTQSPTHLIKTRGQQATLRCSPISGHTSVYWYQQALGLGLQFLLWYDEGEERNRGNFPPRFSGRQFPNYSSELNVNALELEDSALYLCASSSPRQGGHQPQHFGDGTRLSIL.

CDR3 amino acids: CASSVDSGALGYGYTF. DNA for the CDR3: TGTGCCAGCAGCGTAGATTCCGGAGCGTTAGGATATGGCTACACCTTC. The chain combines TRBV9 with TRBJ1-2, with D uncertain. CDR1 SGDLS and CDR2 YYNGEE come from the germline V gene. Trimming removed 0 bases from V and 5 bases from J, with 17 bases in between. The CDR3 extends over 16 amino acids.

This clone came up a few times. CDR3 loop: CASSDGADVEQFF. The CDR3 DNA sequence: TGTGCCAGCAGTGATGGGGCGGACGTAGAGCAGTTCTTC. The chain has TRBV2 and TRBJ2-1; D is possibly TRBD1 (5 bases). V was shortened by 3 bases and J by 10 bases, with 13 bases between the two germline ends. Germline V gene data show CDR1 as SNHLY and CDR2 as FYNNEI. This CDR3 contains 13 residues.